This T cell receptor beta chain was recovered during a study of T cells in Graves' hyperthyroidism and ophthalmopathy. Study conclusions and caveats: Most expanded thyroid clonotypes above 0.001 recurred in blood.

Turning to this clonotype: Its antigen is currently unknown.

It was RNA transcripts that yielded the amplified TCR beta CDR3 regions. A first-round RT-PCR of the TCR CDR3 used the HTBI primer set. In TCRdb, the multiplex PCR reads were re-called with MiXCR into one record per CDR3 protein. Of about 300,000 distinct CDR3 sequences listed, about an eighth are singletons. Extraction of PBMCs used roughly 9.6 ml of fresh peripheral blood. With 3 bases removed from V and 6 bases from J, the gap between germline ends came to 10 bases. The CDR3 covers 13 residues. Germline CDR1 is LGHNA and CDR2 is YSLEER. V gene TRBV4-3 combines with J gene TRBJ2-3, with D unclear. Sequencing was carried out using blood. The receptor was derived from a woman aged 25-40 years with Graves' hyperthyroidism that later progressed to Graves' ophthalmopathy. For the CDR3, the DNA is TGCGCCAGCAGCCACAACGTGTGGGATACGCAGTATTTT. It codes for CASSHNVWDTQYF.